This TCR beta chain emerged from a study of TIL therapy for anti-PD-1-resistant metastatic lung cancer. As for the study in general: Tumors had a median PD-L1 proportion score of approximately 5.5%.

Noted time point: pre-treatment sample, taken before nivolumab and TIL therapy. The V and J ends lost 0 bases and 8 bases respectively, with 14 bases between them. This CDR3 is 14 amino acids long. Germline V lookup: CDR1 SGHDT, CDR2 YYEEEE. This clone has just a few counts. This was the immunoSEQ v3 assay. Measured with immunoSEQ multiplex PCR; TCRdb has only the in-frame clones, and not every one. The sample yields approximately 45,000 clones, around 80% seen once. Sequencing used blood, obtained at baseline. The TCR sequence derives from a man between 65 and 79 years old with non-small cell lung cancer. The chain is built from TRBV5-6 and TRBJ1-2; possible D gene TRBD1, 5 bases. The CDR3 DNA is TGTGCCAGCAGCTTGGGGTCCAGGGTCCGGGGCTACACCTTC. This translates into CASSLGSRVRGYTF.